Described below is a single T cell receptor (beta chain) sequence and its context. The sample belongs to a study of technical replicates of blood from several donors. The assay was immunoSEQ multiplex PCR, and TCRdb's table has in-frame clones only and misses some. The sample carries 55,000 to 75,000 clones, less than 95% recorded once. Looked up from germline, CDR1 is MNHEY and CDR2 is SVGAGI. The V end lost 0 bases, the J end lost 6 bases, and 12 bases lay between the germline ends. The CDR3 is 15 amino acids. Source material: PBMCs. The sequence was collected from a human donor in good health. Some clones in this sample may be carry-over from other donors' samples. This chain connects TRBV6-5 to TRBJ1-5, with D perhaps matching TRBD1 (5 bases). The CDR3 nucleotides read TGTGCCAGCAGTTACTCAATCGGGGGGGGTCAGCCCCAGCATTTT. Its protein is CASSYSIGGGQPQHF.